Presented here are 26 T cell receptor beta chains from one specimen sequenced in a study of T cell changes during pregnancy in multiple sclerosis. The method was immunoSEQ multiplex PCR; TCRdb's version includes in-frame clones alone and lacks a portion of them. The sample records about 87,000 clones, roughly 95% being singletons. The input for sequencing was peripheral blood, taken in the third trimester of pregnancy. The receptors shown here come from a female donor in good health, enrolled as a control in a pregnancy study.

This chain joins TRBV2 and TRBJ1-2; D call uncertain. V lost 3 bases and J 4 bases, leaving 6 bases between the germline ends. The CDR3 is 12 amino acids. Germline V gives CDR1 SNHLY, CDR2 FYNNEI. As DNA, the CDR3 is TGTGCCAGCAGTGACCGGGGCTATGGCTACACCTTC. Encoded protein: CASSDRGYGYTF.

The rearrangement joins TRBV29-1 to TRBJ2-3; 7 bases agree with TRBD1. This CDR3 has 14 residues. Trimming at V came to 4 bases and at J to 2 bases, leaving 6 bases not matched to a gene. Germline V gene data show CDR1 as SQVTM and CDR2 as ANQGSEA. CDR3 loop: CSVAKGQITDTQYF. CDR3 coding DNA: TGCAGCGTTGCGAAGGGACAGATCACAGATACGCAGTATTTT.

A single count supports this clone. The rearrangement uses TRBV4-1 and TRBJ2-7; TRBD2 agrees at 7 bases. The ends lost 0 bases at V and 7 bases at J; junction bases unmatched: 12. CDR3 size: 16 residues. Looked up from germline, CDR1 is MGHRA and CDR2 is YSYEKL. The CDR3, as DNA: TGCGCCAGCAGCCAAGATCGAGCGGGGTACGGCTCTGAGCAGTACTTC. As protein: CASSQDRAGYGSEQYF.

This rearrangement joins TRBV19 to TRBJ2-7, with 9 positions matching TRBD1. The CDR3 loop spans 13 amino acids. The V gene's germline CDR1 is LNHDA and CDR2 SQIVND (reference sequence). The V and J ends lost 6 bases and 5 bases, in that order; junction bases with no gene match: 5. The CDR3 nucleotides are TGTGCCAGTAGCCCCACAGGGGGCGACGAGCAGTACTTC. Its translation: CASSPTGGDEQYF.

The chain carries TRBV4-2 and TRBJ2-3; 11 nucleotides match TRBD2. Unmatched junction bases numbered 8, after V lost 3 bases and J lost 0 bases. Germline V gene data show CDR1 as LGHNA and CDR2 as YNFKEQ. The CDR3 totals 18 residues. The CDR3 DNA sequence: TGTGCCAGCAGCCACCCAAAGGGACTAGCGGCTAGCACAGATACGCAGTATTTT. It specifies CASSHPKGLAASTDTQYF.

The chain is built from TRBV29-1 and TRBJ2-7; D call uncertain. In germline, CDR1 is SQVTM, CDR2 ANQGSEA. The CDR3 extends over 13 amino acids. The V end was cut by 0 bases, the J end by 5 bases, with 11 bases between. The CDR3 sequence is CSVEDQQVDEQYF. In nucleotides, the CDR3 is TGCAGCGTTGAAGATCAGCAGGTGGACGAGCAGTACTTC.

This sequence joins TRBV25-1 and TRBJ2-5; D call uncertain. Per the germline V gene, CDR1 is MGHDK and CDR2 is SYGVNS. The V end was cut by 6 bases, the J end by 1 base, with 6 bases between. The CDR3 consists of 12 residues. The CDR3 protein is CASRYGQETQYF. The DNA for the CDR3 is TGTGCCAGCAGGTACGGCCAAGAGACCCAGTACTTC.

The rearrangement links TRBV2 to TRBJ2-7; possible D gene TRBD2, 5 bases. The CDR3 spans 13 residues. Germline V gene data show CDR1 as SNHLY and CDR2 as FYNNEI. V lost 7 bases, J lost 3 bases, and 13 bases lay in between. CDR3 loop: CASNDQAVYEQYF. CDR3 sequence (DNA): TGTGCCAGCAATGACCAAGCGGTCTACGAGCAGTACTTC. The full variable domain, with the rest looked up from reference TRBV2 and TRBJ2-7, is EPEVTQTPSHQVTQMGQEVILRCVPISNHLYFYWYRQILGQKVEFLVSFYNNEISEKSEIFDDQFSVERPDGSNFTLKIRSTKLEDSAMYFCASNDQAVYEQYFGPGTRLTVT.

The chain combines TRBV4-1 with TRBJ2-7; 12 nucleotides line up with TRBD2. Germline lookup yields CDR1 MGHRA and CDR2 YSYEKL. The CDR3 is 16 amino acids. With 3 bases clipped from V and 2 bases from J, the junction kept 5 bases outside the gene matches. The DNA for the CDR3 is TGCGCCAGCAGCCATCCGGGACTAGCGGGTACCTACGAGCAGTACTTC. Amino acids: CASSHPGLAGTYEQYF.

V is TRBV18 and J is TRBJ2-7, with 9 bases lining up with TRBD1. Germline V gives CDR1 KGHSH, CDR2 LQKENI. J was trimmed by 2 bases and V by 4 bases; bases with no gene match: 6. The CDR3 has 15 residues. The chain's CDR3 is CASSQGQGLTYEQYF. The CDR3 DNA is TGTGCCAGCTCACAAGGACAGGGGCTAACCTACGAGCAGTACTTC.

The genes are TRBV28 and TRBJ1-1, with 7 bases that match TRBD1. V lost 2 bases to trimming and J lost 0 bases; unmatched junction nucleotides: 9. Germline CDR1 reads MDHEN; CDR2 reads SYDVKM. The CDR3 has 17 residues. The CDR3 is CASSLTRDRPMNTEAFF. Here the CDR3 DNA reads TGTGCCAGCAGTTTAACCCGGGACAGACCCATGAACACTGAAGCTTTCTTT.

The J gene is TRBJ2-1, the V gene TRBV29-1; 8 nucleotides line up with TRBD2. J lost 5 bases, V lost 3 bases, and 9 bases had no gene match. The CDR3 totals 15 residues. In germline, CDR1 is SQVTM, CDR2 ANQGSEA. This chain's CDR3 is CSVEMGGRFDNEQFF. The CDR3 DNA reads TGCAGCGTTGAGATGGGCGGGAGGTTCGACAATGAGCAGTTCTTC.

The chain is built from TRBV28 and TRBJ2-7; no clear D gene. Trimming removed 7 bases at V and 3 bases at J, with 7 bases between. The CDR3 covers 11 residues. Germline CDR1 and CDR2: MDHEN and SYDVKM. CDR3 residues: CASIAHYEQYF. CDR3 in DNA: TGTGCCAGCATAGCACACTACGAGCAGTACTTC.

This clone showed up just a few times. The V and J genes are TRBV6-6 and TRBJ2-4, with 7 bases fitting TRBD1. The CDR3 runs 16 residues. V gave up 5 bases and J gave up 9 bases; unmatched junction bases: 16. The germline V gene encodes CDR1 MNHNY and CDR2 SVGAGI (reference sequence). This chain's CDR3 is CASSPHRGLVIGIQYF. CDR3 nucleotides: TGTGCCAGCAGTCCCCATAGGGGGCTTGTTATTGGCATTCAGTACTTC.

This chain connects TRBV2 to TRBJ2-7, with 9 bases fitting TRBD1. This CDR3 contains 15 residues. V lost 7 bases and J lost 5; bases outside the gene matches: 12. Germline V lookup: CDR1 SNHLY, CDR2 FYNNEI. The CDR3 DNA reads as TGTGCCAGCACCGGGACAGGGACCCCCTACCACGAGCAGTACTTC. It yields the protein CASTGTGTPYHEQYF.

V usage is TRBV27 and J usage is TRBJ1-3, with D hard to call. Trimming cost V 6 bases and J 4 bases, with 10 bases left between them. From germline, CDR1 is MNHEY and CDR2 SMNVEV (reference sequence). This CDR3 contains 13 residues. The DNA for the CDR3 is TGTGCCAGCAGCCGGGGAAAAGGAAACACCATATATTTT. Residues: CASSRGKGNTIYF.

The chain joins TRBV27 to TRBJ1-5, with no clear D. Germline CDR1 is MNHEY and CDR2 is SMNVEV (reference sequence). This CDR3 comprises 12 residues. V was pared by 3 bases and J by 4 bases, with 4 bases between. The CDR3 region is CASSFTNQPQHF. The CDR3 nucleotides read TGTGCCAGCAGTTTCACAAATCAGCCCCAGCATTTT.

CDR3 sequence reads: CATSRGTGNTDTQYF. CDR3 bases: TGTGCCACCAGCCGCGGGACAGGGAACACAGATACGCAGTATTTT. The genes are TRBV15 and TRBJ2-3; 9 bases align to TRBD1. Unmatched junction bases numbered 5, after V lost 5 bases and J lost 2 bases. Germline CDR1 is LNHNV and CDR2 is YYDKDF (reference sequence). The CDR3 extends over 15 amino acids.

The chain uses TRBV6-6 and TRBJ2-7; TRBD2 agrees at 11 bases. The junction had 5 bases not matched to a gene; V was cut back by 1 base and J by 3 bases. Germline loops: CDR1 MNHNY, CDR2 SVGAGI (reference sequence). This CDR3 has 16 residues. For the CDR3, the DNA is TGTGCCAGCAGTTACTTTCTAACTAGCGGGAGCTACGAGCAGTACTTC. Protein sequence: CASSYFLTSGSYEQYF.

The chain joins TRBV5-4 to TRBJ2-1; 7 nucleotides line up with TRBD2. CDR3 length: 16 amino acids. Trimming removed 4 bases from V and 3 bases from J; junction bases left unmatched: 10. CDR1 is SGHNT and CDR2 is YYREEE in the germline V gene (reference sequence). The CDR3 spells CASSLGGASGYNEQFF. The CDR3 region has the DNA TGTGCCAGCAGCCTGGGTGGGGCTAGCGGCTACAATGAGCAGTTCTTC.

V is TRBV4-1 and J is TRBJ1-1; no definite D call. In germline, CDR1 is MGHRA, CDR2 YSYEKL. The CDR3 is made up of 14 amino acids. Trimming pared 2 bases from V and 7 bases from J, leaving 14 bases between. The DNA of the CDR3 is TGCGCCAGCAGCCAAATTATGGAGGAGGATGAAGCTTTCTTT. This encodes CASSQIMEEDEAFF.

The V call is TRBV6-6, the J call TRBJ2-1, with 10 nucleotides matching TRBD2. V trimming: 3 bases; J trimming: 5 bases; junction bases outside the gene matches: 4. The CDR3 extends over 15 amino acids. Germline CDR1 is MNHNY and CDR2 is SVGAGI (reference sequence). DNA for the CDR3: TGTGCCAGCAGTTATCGGACTAGCGGAAACAATGAGCAGTTCTTC. Translated, it gives CASSYRTSGNNEQFF.

The chain is built from TRBV28 and TRBJ2-1; 11 bases are shared with TRBD2. The CDR3 has 18 amino acids. The V and J ends lost 2 bases and 0 bases, in that order; junction bases with no gene match: 6. Per the germline V gene, CDR1 is MDHEN and CDR2 is SYDVKM. CDR3 DNA sequence: TGTGCCAGCAGTTTACCCACTAGCGGGAGTAACTCCTACAATGAGCAGTTCTTC. Translation gives CASSLPTSGSNSYNEQFF. The full variable domain, rest sourced from reference TRBV28 and TRBJ2-1, is DVKVTQSSRYLVKRTGEKVFLECVQDMDHENMFWYRQDPGLGLRLIYFSYDVKMKEKGDIPEGYSVSREKKERFSLILESASTNQTSMYLCASSLPTSGSNSYNEQFFGPGTRLTVL.

The chain recombines TRBV7-9 with TRBJ2-5; 8 bases agree with TRBD2. The CDR3 sequence is 13 residues long. The V gene end was trimmed by 7 bases and the J gene end by 5 bases; junction bases not matched to a gene: 6. Germline lookup yields CDR1 SEHNR and CDR2 FQNEAQ (reference sequence). CDR3 loop: CASIPPGGETQYF. CDR3 bases: TGTGCCAGCATCCCACCGGGGGGGGAGACCCAGTACTTC. The entire variable domain, with the rest obtained from reference TRBV7-9 and TRBJ2-5, is as follows: DTGVSQNPRHKITKRGQNVTFRCDPISEHNRLYWYRQTLGQGPEFLTYFQNEAQLEKSRLLSDRFSAERPKGSFSTLEIQRTEQGDSAMYLCASIPPGGETQYFGPGTRLLVL.

The J gene is TRBJ1-2, the V gene TRBV10-3, with D uncertain. This CDR3 spans 14 amino acids. In germline, CDR1 is ENHRY, CDR2 SYGVKD. Trimming cost V 3 bases and J 4 bases, with 12 bases left between them. CDR3 amino acids: CAISDTGEFYGYTF. The CDR3 DNA sequence: TGTGCCATCAGTGATACGGGAGAATTCTATGGCTACACCTTC.

V is TRBV11-2 and J is TRBJ2-7; the D gene is possibly TRBD2 (7 bases). The germline V gene encodes CDR1 SGHAT and CDR2 FQNNGV. There are 12 residues in the CDR3. CDR3 residues: CAEGGPAYEQYF. The CDR3 nucleotides are TGTGCGGAGGGGGGGCCAGCCTACGAGCAGTACTTC. Full variable domain (outside the CDR3, taken from reference TRBV11-2 and TRBJ2-7): EAGVAQSPRYKIIEKRQSVAFWCNPISGHATLYWYQQILGQGPKLLIQFQNNGVVDDSQLPKDRFSAERLKGVDSTLKIQPAKLEDSAVYLCAEGGPAYEQYFGPGTRLTVT.